This T cell receptor beta chain was recorded in a study of cytomegalovirus exposure and HLA in healthy donors. The study, taken as a whole, reports: With later analysis, a missense DCLRE1C variant became linked to TCR beta V- and J-gene trimming. Several of the most significant clusters were apparently associated with common viral pathogens in a later analysis. The productive fraction for most TCR beta V segments was about 87% or about 30% in an earlier analysis.

As for this clone: Its antigen is not identified.

Primers: 60 Vbeta forward and 13 Jbeta reverse. In the original processing: As a later analysis found, there were tens of millions of unique TCR beta chains, of which some 10 million were shared. Profiled with immunoSEQ multiplex PCR; TCRdb holds only in-frame clones, not every one. V and J calls and clone size come straight from that table; D and trimming were deduced from the DNA. The table includes about 180,000 clones, roughly 80% detected once. The CDR3 consists of 15 residues. V lost 5 bases to trimming and J lost 8 bases; unmatched junction nucleotides: 12. Germline V gene sequence: CDR1 SGHVS, CDR2 FQNEAQ.

V and J are TRBV7-8 and TRBJ1-2, with 9 bases matching TRBD1. This clonotype was sampled from a female donor in good health and CMV-seronegative. Sequencing was done on a sample of PBMCs. CDR3 sequence reads: CASSPTLGQGAGYTF. The CDR3 DNA sequence: TGTGCCAGCAGCCCGACCCTGGGACAGGGAGCCGGCTACACCTTC. The full variable domain, completed using reference TRBV7-8 and TRBJ1-2, is GAGVSQSPRYKVAKRGQDVALRCDPISGHVSLFWYQQALGQGPEFLTYFQNEAQLDKSGLPSDRFFAERPEGSVSTLKIQRTQQEDSAVYLCASSPTLGQGAGYTFGSGTRLTVV.